What follows are 18 T cell receptor beta chains derived from one specimen sequenced in a study of cytomegalovirus exposure and HLA in healthy donors. The PCR was carried out with 60 Vbeta primers and 13 Jbeta primers. Clones were sequenced by immunoSEQ multiplex PCR, and TCRdb holds only the in-frame ones, with some missing. The sample lists under 200,000 clones; 70% to 80% were seen once. Sequenced input: PBMCs. The receptors stem from a woman between 50 and 59 years old in good health and CMV-seronegative.

The gene calls are TRBV19 and TRBJ2-1; 9 nucleotides agree with TRBD2. The CDR3 extends over 15 amino acids. V gave up 3 bases and J gave up 7 bases; unmatched junction bases: 7. CDR1 LNHDA and CDR2 SQIVND come from the germline V gene (reference sequence). CDR3 loop: CASSITRGGLNEQFF. The CDR3 nucleotides are TGTGCCAGTAGTATCACGCGGGGGGGCCTAAATGAGCAGTTCTTC. Using reference TRBV19 and TRBJ2-1 for the parts outside the CDR3, the full variable domain is DGGITQSPKYLFRKEGQNVTLSCEQNLNHDAMYWYRQDPGQGLRLIYYSQIVNDFQKGDIAEGYSVSREKKESFPLTVTSAQKNPTAFYLCASSITRGGLNEQFFGPGTRLTVL.

This chain joins TRBV28 and TRBJ1-2; 8 nucleotides align to TRBD1. The trim removed 4 bases at V and 3 bases at J, leaving 4 bases unmatched. There are 14 residues in the CDR3. Per the germline V gene, CDR1 is MDHEN and CDR2 is SYDVKM. CDR3 protein: CASSSTGEYYGYTF. The CDR3 region has the DNA TGTGCCAGCAGTTCGACAGGGGAGTACTATGGCTACACCTTC.

The chain couples TRBV27 to TRBJ1-4, with D uncertain. The V gene lost 4 bases and the J gene lost 3 bases, with 9 bases spanning the gap. CDR1 is MNHEY and CDR2 is SMNVEV in the germline V gene (reference sequence). This CDR3 spans 14 amino acids. DNA for the CDR3: TGTGCCAGCAGTTCGGGTCGGCCTAATGAAAAACTGTTTTTT. Protein: CASSSGRPNEKLFF.

The gene calls are TRBV21-1 and TRBJ2-7; the table names TRBD1, a call not compared with the DNA. TRBV21-1 is a known pseudogene. The CDR3 has 14 amino acids. CDR3 sequence (DNA): TGTGCCAGCTTCGGCACCAGGCACCTCGGCGAGCAGTACTTC. It codes for CASFGTRHLGEQYF.

The rearrangement uses TRBV7-3 and TRBJ2-5; maybe TRBD1 (6 bases). Germline loops: CDR1 SGHTA, CDR2 FQGTGA. V was shortened by 1 base and J by 3 bases, with 12 bases between the two germline ends. This CDR3 contains 15 residues. The CDR3 nucleotides are TGTGCCAGCAGCTTAATTCCAGGGGTAAAAGAGACCCAGTACTTC. It yields the protein CASSLIPGVKETQYF.

The chain links TRBV7-2 to TRBJ2-7; TRBD1 aligns across 10 bases. This CDR3 is 16 amino acids long. V lost 5 bases and J lost 2; bases outside the gene matches: 9. Germline CDR1 SGHTA, CDR2 FQGNSA. CDR3 in DNA: TGTGCCAGCAGCGTCCCCGCCGGGACAGGGGCCTACGAGCAGTACTTC. Its translation is CASSVPAGTGAYEQYF.

The chain carries TRBV5-6 and TRBJ1-5, with TRBD1 identical over 7 bases. CDR3 length: 14 residues. The germline CDR1 and CDR2 sequences are SGHDT and YYEEEE. J gave up 4 bases and V 3 bases, and 4 bases lay outside the gene matches. DNA for the CDR3: TGTGCCAGCAGCTCGGGACAGATTAATCAGCCCCAGCATTTT. It specifies CASSSGQINQPQHF.

The J gene is TRBJ2-7, the V gene TRBV28; tentatively, D is TRBD1 (6 bases). The CDR3 runs 13 residues. Germline V CDR1 and CDR2: MDHEN, SYDVKM. V dropped 5 bases and J dropped 6 bases, with 14 bases sitting between them. The CDR3 protein is CASSLTGHGEQYF. The CDR3, as DNA: TGTGCCAGCAGTCTGACAGGTCACGGCGAGCAGTACTTC.

The chain uses TRBV6-1 and TRBJ2-1, with no clear D. Germline V gene sequence: CDR1 MNHNS, CDR2 SASEGT. The CDR3 is made up of 15 amino acids. V was shortened by 5 bases and J by 7 bases, with 18 bases between the two germline ends. The CDR3, as DNA: TGTGCCAGCAGTTTCCCTCTGGGCGTGAAGAATGAGCAGTTCTTC. It encodes CASSFPLGVKNEQFF.

In DNA form, the CDR3 reads TGTGCCAGCAGCAGGACTAGCGGGGCCCACGAGCAGTACTTC. It encodes CASSRTSGAHEQYF. The chain links TRBV7-9 to TRBJ2-7, with 12 bases matching TRBD2. Germline loops: CDR1 SEHNR, CDR2 FQNEAQ (reference sequence). J gave up 5 bases and V 5 bases, and 4 bases lay outside the gene matches. This CDR3 is built from 14 residues.

This sequence joins TRBV7-3 and TRBJ2-7; TRBD2 is a possible D gene (6 bases). CDR3 length: 14 amino acids. Germline CDR1 SGHTA, CDR2 FQGTGA. Trimming removed 5 bases at V and 1 base at J, with 12 bases between. The CDR3 loop is CASSPAGRSYEQYF. Written as DNA, the CDR3 is TGTGCCAGCAGCCCGGCGGGACGGTCCTACGAGCAGTACTTC.

The chain has TRBV28 and TRBJ2-7; 8 positions agree with TRBD1. Germline CDR1 MDHEN, CDR2 SYDVKM. V shed 4 bases and J 4 bases; nucleotides not matched to a gene: 9. This CDR3 has 15 amino acids. The CDR3 sequence: CASSYRQGLKYEQYF. For the CDR3, the DNA is TGTGCCAGCAGTTATAGACAGGGGTTAAAGTACGAGCAGTACTTC.

The V and J genes are TRBV4-1 and TRBJ2-7; the D gene is possibly TRBD1 (6 bases). CDR1 is MGHRA, CDR2 YSYEKL, per germline. V was shortened by 1 base and J by 4 bases, with 14 bases between the two germline ends. The CDR3 has 15 amino acids. The CDR3 DNA reads TGCGCCAGCAGCCAAGGGGCGGACAGTTTTTACGAGCAGTACTTC. Protein: CASSQGADSFYEQYF.

As to this clone: Other DNA sequences in this sample translate to the same CDR3. The J gene is TRBJ1-6, the V gene TRBV5-6, with 7 bases fitting TRBD1. Germline V gives CDR1 SGHDT, CDR2 YYEEEE. V gave up 4 bases and J gave up 7 bases; unmatched junction bases: 17. CDR3 size: 18 residues. As DNA, the CDR3 is TGTGCCAGCAGCCCCTTGGATTTAGAGGGACAGTGGAATTCACCCCTCCACTTT. It encodes CASSPLDLEGQWNSPLHF.

This chain links TRBV9 with TRBJ2-7; D may be TRBD2 (5 bases). V dropped 4 bases and J dropped 6 bases, with 23 bases sitting between them. Germline values: CDR1 SGDLS, CDR2 YYNGEE. The CDR3 sequence is 16 residues long. The CDR3 spells CASSTAGNRGQAEQYF. The DNA for the CDR3 is TGTGCCAGCAGCACGGCCGGGAATAGAGGGCAAGCCGAGCAGTACTTC. Full variable domain (missing parts from reference TRBV9 and TRBJ2-7): DSGVTQTPKHLITATGQRVTLRCSPRSGDLSVYWYQQSLDQGLQFLIQYYNGEERAKGNILERFSAQQFPDLHSELNLSSLELGDSALYFCASSTAGNRGQAEQYFGPGTRLTVT.

V and J are TRBV7-2 and TRBJ1-1, with TRBD1 as a possible D gene (5 bases). From germline, CDR1 is SGHTA and CDR2 FQGNSA. V shed 1 base and J shed 0 bases, with 15 bases lying between them. This CDR3 spans 17 amino acids. For the CDR3, the DNA is TGTGCCAGCAGCTTAGATGGGGCGGGGAGCATGAACACTGAAGCTTTCTTT. Its protein is CASSLDGAGSMNTEAFF.

The genes are TRBV25-1 and TRBJ1-1, with 7 positions matching TRBD1. The germline CDR1 and CDR2 sequences are MGHDK and SYGVNS. This CDR3 contains 15 residues. Trimming removed 6 bases from V and 0 bases from J; junction bases left unmatched: 7. CDR3 region: CASSEQGWMNTEAFF. The CDR3 nucleotides read TGTGCCAGCAGCGAACAGGGGTGGATGAACACTGAAGCTTTCTTT. The full variable domain, rest sourced from reference TRBV25-1 and TRBJ1-1, is EADIYQTPRYLVIGTGKKITLECSQTMGHDKMYWYQQDPGMELHLIHYSYGVNSTEKGDLSSESTVSRIRTEHFPLTLESARPSHTSQYLCASSEQGWMNTEAFFGQGTRLTVV.

The CDR3 loop is CASSLGTGGLDEQYF. In DNA form, the CDR3 reads TGTGCCAGCAGCTTAGGGACAGGGGGTCTTGACGAGCAGTACTTC. This chain uses TRBV7-6 with TRBJ2-7; 10 bases align to TRBD1. Germline assignment: CDR1 SGHVS and CDR2 FNYEAQ. This CDR3 contains 15 residues. Trimming removed 1 base from V and 5 bases from J; junction bases left unmatched: 5.